These 13 T cell receptor beta chains originate from one sample sequenced in a study of blood T cell repertoires in COVID-19. Profiled with immunoSEQ multiplex PCR; TCRdb holds only in-frame clones, not every one. The sample contains some 160,000 clones, about 86% of which appear only once. Input material: peripheral blood. The receptor set was obtained from a woman in her 70s with acute or convalescent COVID-19.

This clone was seen once. The chain combines TRBV28 with TRBJ1-6, with unresolved D. Trimming shortened V by 3 bases and J by 0 bases, and 6 bases separated the two germline ends. Per germline, CDR1 MDHEN and CDR2 SYDVKM. The CDR3 spans 15 residues. CDR3 DNA sequence: TGTGCCAGCAGTTTTCCGAGCTCCTATAATTCACCCCTCCACTTT. This codes for CASSFPSSYNSPLHF.

This chain joins TRBV30 and TRBJ1-1; TRBD1 agrees at 7 bases. The CDR3 runs to 15 residues. The trim removed 1 base at V and 0 bases at J, leaving 5 bases unmatched. Germline V gene sequence: CDR1 GTSNPN, CDR2 SVGIG (reference sequence). The CDR3 reads CAWSAGGLMNTEAFF. CDR3 DNA: TGTGCCTGGAGTGCAGGGGGACTCATGAACACTGAAGCTTTCTTT.

This clone was detected only a few times. The J gene is TRBJ1-2, the V gene TRBV18, with 10 bases that match TRBD1. Trimming at V came to 2 bases and at J to 8 bases, leaving 5 bases not matched to a gene. This CDR3 spans 14 amino acids. Germline V lookup: CDR1 KGHSH, CDR2 LQKENI. The CDR3 spells CASSPDRGRDGYTF. For the CDR3, the DNA is TGTGCCAGCTCACCAGACAGGGGGCGCGACGGCTACACCTTC. Full variable domain (rest looked up from reference TRBV18 and TRBJ1-2): NAGVMQNPRHLVRRRGQEARLRCSPMKGHSHVYWYRQLPEEGLKFMVYLQKENIIDESGMPKERFSAEFPKEGPSILRIQQVVRGDSAAYFCASSPDRGRDGYTFGSGTRLTVV.

V and J are TRBV14 and TRBJ1-3, with 8 bases that match TRBD1. The V segment lost 0 bases and the J segment 3 bases; nucleotides outside the gene matches: 7. Germline V CDR1 and CDR2: SGHDN, FVKESK. The length of the CDR3 is 17 residues. The CDR3 region has the DNA TGTGCCAGCAGCCAAGACCTCAAAGGGACAGGTGGAAACACCATATATTTT. Amino acids: CASSQDLKGTGGNTIYF.

The rearrangement uses TRBV6-1 and TRBJ1-2; TRBD1 matches 8 bases. Germline V gives CDR1 MNHNS, CDR2 SASEGT. The CDR3 covers 15 residues. The V and J ends lost 2 bases and 2 bases, in that order; junction bases with no gene match: 4. The CDR3 DNA follows: TGTGCCAGCAGTGAACGGACAGGGCCGAACTATGGCTACACCTTC. Protein product: CASSERTGPNYGYTF.

The chain joins TRBV6-2 or TRBV6-3 to TRBJ2-5; 8 bases fit TRBD2. CDR3 size: 15 residues. Looked up from germline, CDR1 is MNHEY and CDR2 is SVGEGT. J lost 5 bases, V lost 5 bases, and 10 bases had no gene match. CDR3 region: CASSAASGPGETQYF. CDR3 sequence (DNA): TGTGCCAGCAGTGCCGCTAGCGGGCCGGGGGAGACCCAGTACTTC.

The chain combines TRBV7-2 with TRBJ1-5, with D unclear. CDR1 is SGHTA and CDR2 is FQGNSA in the germline V gene. The CDR3 covers 14 residues. V was cut by 1 base and J by 7 bases, with 11 bases left in between. The CDR3 loop is CASSLGRGWQPQHF. DNA for the CDR3: TGTGCCAGCAGCTTAGGGCGAGGGTGGCAGCCCCAGCATTTT.

The V gene is TRBV21-1, the J gene TRBJ1-1; TRBD1 is taken as the D call from the table, unchecked against the DNA. TRBV21-1 has pseudogene status. The CDR3 is 19 amino acids. For the CDR3, the DNA is TGTGCCAGCAGCAAAGCGCTAGTGTACAGGCACCAACCGAACACTGAAGCTTTCTTT. It is translated as CASSKALVYRHQPNTEAFF.

The V call is TRBV9, the J call TRBJ1-4; D is possibly TRBD1 (6 bases). The CDR3 has 16 residues. The V end lost 1 base, the J end lost 4 bases, and 14 bases lay between the germline ends. The V gene's germline CDR1 is SGDLS and CDR2 YYNGEE. The CDR3 DNA sequence: TGTGCCAGCAGCGTATCCCCACAGGGAGATAATGAAAAACTGTTTTTT. This gives the protein CASSVSPQGDNEKLFF.

In this sample, this clone turned up a few times. The chain has TRBV3-1 (or the pseudogene TRBV3-2) and TRBJ2-1; 8 positions agree with TRBD1. V lost 1 base, J lost 7 bases, and 6 bases stayed unmatched. The CDR3 length is 15 residues. Germline assignment: CDR1 LGHDT and CDR2 YNNKEL (reference sequence). CDR3 in DNA: TGTGCCAGCAGCCAAGGGACAGGGCCCAGGAATGAGCAGTTCTTC. This sequence encodes CASSQGTGPRNEQFF.

The rearrangement uses TRBV20-1 and TRBJ2-5; maybe TRBD1 (6 bases). CDR1 and CDR2 from the germline V gene are DFQATT and SNEGSKA (reference sequence). The ends were cut back, 5 bases at V and 5 bases at J, with 9 bases in the middle. The length of the CDR3 is 11 residues. CDR3 sequence reads: CSAHRDETQYF. CDR3 nucleotides: TGCAGTGCTCACAGGGACGAGACCCAGTACTTC.

J is TRBJ2-7 and V is TRBV10-3; the D gene is possibly TRBD1 (7 bases). The CDR3 consists of 18 residues. Trimming removed 2 bases from V and 0 bases from J, with 20 bases in between. CDR1 ENHRY and CDR2 SYGVKD come from the germline V gene. The CDR3 DNA is TGTGCCATCAGTGAGGCGGGGCCGGGACAGAAAAACTCCTACGAGCAGTACTTC. As protein: CAISEAGPGQKNSYEQYF.

The chain combines TRBV5-1 with TRBJ2-1; 7 bases agree with TRBD2. V lost 9 bases to trimming and J lost 7 bases; unmatched junction nucleotides: 10. The CDR3 contains 13 residues. Germline V gene sequence: CDR1 SGHRS, CDR2 YFSETQ. CDR3 nucleotide sequence: TGCGCCACCACCTTTGGGGGGGGGAATGAGCAGTTCTTC. It codes for CATTFGGGNEQFF.